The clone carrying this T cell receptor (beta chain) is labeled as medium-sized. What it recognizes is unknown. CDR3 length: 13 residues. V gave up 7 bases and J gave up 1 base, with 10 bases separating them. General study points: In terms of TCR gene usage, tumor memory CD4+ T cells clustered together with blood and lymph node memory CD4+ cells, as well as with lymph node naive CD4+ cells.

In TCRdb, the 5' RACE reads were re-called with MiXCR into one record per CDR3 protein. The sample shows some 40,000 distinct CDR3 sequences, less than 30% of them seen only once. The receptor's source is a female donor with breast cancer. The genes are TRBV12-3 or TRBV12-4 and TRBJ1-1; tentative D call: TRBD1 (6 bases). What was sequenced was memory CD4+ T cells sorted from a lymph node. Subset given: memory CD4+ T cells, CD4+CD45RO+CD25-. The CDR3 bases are TGTGCCAGCACCCTGGGACAGAACACTGAAGCTTTCTTT. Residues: CASTLGQNTEAFF.